This T cell receptor beta chain was sequenced during a study of post-analysis software for immune sequencing data. Across the whole study: The patients showed relapsing-remitting, secondary progressive and progressive-relapsing multiple sclerosis courses.

Unique molecular identifiers were built into the TCR beta cDNA libraries. When roughly 0.9 to 10 million T cells were used, they gave approximately 530,000 cDNA molecules. Each CDR3 protein gets one entry after TCRdb re-called the PCR reads with MiXCR. Here the sample spans roughly 400,000 distinct CDR3 sequences, about 40% being singletons. Study-wide results and caveats: In patients, roughly five TRBV segments were more frequent than in controls, with TRBV5-6, TRBV5-1 and TRBV20-1 among them. Significantly decreased normalized Chao1 diversity was recorded for multiple sclerosis patients relative to controls.

This CDR3 comprises 13 residues. Deletions cut 4 bases from V and 3 bases from J, with 9 bases between. CDR1 and CDR2 from the germline V gene are SQVTM and ANQGSEA. In the case of this clonotype: Its antigen is not known.

The V call is TRBV29-1, the J call TRBJ2-2; D gene unclear. The source material was blood. The source is a girl aged 2-10 years with multiple sclerosis. CDR3 DNA sequence: TGCAGCGTTGGGCAGGCGGACACCGGGGAGCTGTTTTTT. Its protein is CSVGQADTGELFF.